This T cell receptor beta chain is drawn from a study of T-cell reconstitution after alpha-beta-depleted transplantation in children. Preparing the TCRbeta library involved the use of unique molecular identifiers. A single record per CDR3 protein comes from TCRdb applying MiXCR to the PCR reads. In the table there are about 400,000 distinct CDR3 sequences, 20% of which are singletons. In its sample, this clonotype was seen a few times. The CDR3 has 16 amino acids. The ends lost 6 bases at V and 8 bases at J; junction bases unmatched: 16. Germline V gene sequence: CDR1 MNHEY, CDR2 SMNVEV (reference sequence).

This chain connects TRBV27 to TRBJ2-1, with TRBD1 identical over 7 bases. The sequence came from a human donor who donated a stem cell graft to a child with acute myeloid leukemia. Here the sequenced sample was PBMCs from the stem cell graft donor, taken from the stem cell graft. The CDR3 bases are TGTGCCAGCAGCCAAGGGGCAGTACAGGGGTTCGATGAGCAGTTCTTC. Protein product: CASSQGAVQGFDEQFF.